This T cell receptor (beta chain) is drawn from a study of blood T cell repertoires in COVID-19. About the research overall: The United States, Italy and Spain supplied acute and convalescent COVID-19 samples. T cells, B-cell-depleted T cells, or PBMCs provided the cDNA or gDNA that served as material.

Germline V lookup: CDR1 SGHVT, CDR2 SQSDAQ. The CDR3 extends over 13 amino acids. The trim removed 4 bases at V and 4 bases at J, leaving 1 base unmatched. TCRdb's copy holds only in-frame clones and misses some; the assay was immunoSEQ multiplex PCR. The table shows about 210,000 clones, with 70% to 90% occurring only once. The gene calls are TRBV7-4 and TRBJ1-3, with 7 bases identical to TRBD1. This clonotype originated in a man aged 25-40 years with acute COVID-19. The sequenced material came from PBMCs or T cells enriched from blood (not recorded which). DNA for the CDR3: TGTGCCAGCAGCTCAGGGGGAGGAAACACCATATATTTT. Translating it yields CASSSGGGNTIYF.